Listed below are T cell receptor beta chains from one sample, sequenced in a study of T cells after yellow fever vaccination. TCRdb used MiXCR to reprocess the 5' RACE reads, holding one entry per CDR3 protein. This sample has 300,000 to 350,000 distinct CDR3 sequences; 3% to 4.5% occur once, and the top ten carry 20% to 25%. The sample consisted of PBMCs, taken 5 days after the yellow fever booster vaccination. The receptors originated from a man aged 18 to 35 who received the YFV17D yellow fever vaccine. CDR3s include the opening cysteine and the closing phenylalanine or tryptophan. Each record gives: J gene, V gene, clone size, D gene, CDR3 protein, CDR3 DNA. The D gene is left open where the match is weak. Clone sizes are given selectively: once, few, many, or a class where the clone is expanded.

TRBJ2-2	TRBV18	many	TRBD2	CASSLRLAGSNTGELFF	TGTGCCAGCTCACTAAGGCTAGCGGGATCGAACACCGGGGAGCTGTTTTTT
TRBJ2-3	TRBV4-3	many	TRBD2	CASSQEEAGGLDTQYF	TGCGCCAGCAGCCAAGAGGAAGCGGGGGGTTTAGATACGCAGTATTTT
TRBJ2-1	TRBV7-2	NA	NA	CASSLWAGASSYNEQFF	TGTGCCAGCAGCTTATGGGCGGGGGCCAGCTCCTACAATGAGCAGTTCTTC
TRBJ1-5	TRBV19	once	TRBD1	CASSIEGQNGQPQHF	TGTGCCAGTAGTATAGAGGGACAGAATGGCCAGCCCCAGCATTTT
TRBJ1-4	TRBV20-1	many	NA	CSAPDSATEKLFF	TGCAGTGCACCTGACAGCGCGACTGAAAAACTGTTTTTT
TRBJ2-5	TRBV5-1	many	NA	CASSLKLGGETQYF	TGCGCCAGCAGCTTGAAGCTGGGGGGAGAGACCCAGTACTTC
TRBJ1-4	TRBV19	few	NA	CASSIEGMDEKLFF	TGTGCCAGTAGTATAGAAGGGATGGATGAAAAACTGTTTTTT
TRBJ2-5	TRBV6-5	many	NA	CASSNDRTQETQYF	TGTGCCAGCAGTAACGACAGAACCCAAGAGACCCAGTACTTC
TRBJ1-1	TRBV12-3/TRBV12-4	NA	TRBD1	CASSRDRAGTEAFF	TGTGCCAGCAGCCGTGACAGGGCGGGCACTGAAGCTTTCTTT
TRBJ2-2	TRBV7-6	NA	NA	CASTLNPGRPAGTGELFF	TGTGCCAGCACCCTGAATCCCGGCCGCCCTGCTGGGACCGGGGAGCTGTTTTTT
TRBJ1-1	TRBV3-1	NA	NA	CASSFFRDGTEAFF	TGTGCCAGCAGCTTCTTCAGGGATGGAACTGAAGCTTTCTTT
TRBJ2-3	TRBV20-1	many	NA	CSATPGLSTDTQYF	TGCAGTGCTACCCCTGGGCTGAGCACAGATACGCAGTATTTT
TRBJ1-1	TRBV6-2/TRBV6-3	NA	NA	CASSPDTGWRITEAFF	TGTGCCAGCAGTCCGGACACAGGGTGGAGAATAACTGAAGCTTTCTTT
TRBJ1-1	TRBV7-9	few	TRBD1	CASSDPLGTANTEAFF	TGTGCCAGCAGCGACCCACTCGGGACAGCGAACACTGAAGCTTTCTTT
TRBJ1-1	TRBV29-1	NA	NA	CSVDRGGNTEAFF	TGCAGCGTTGATCGGGGGGGGAACACTGAAGCTTTCTTT
TRBJ2-5	TRBV4-1	few	NA	CASSHGSSYLVGTQYF	TGCGCCAGCAGCCACGGTTCCTCGTACTTAGTCGGGACCCAGTACTTC
TRBJ1-2	TRBV20-1	few	NA	CSAIGGDGYGYTF	TGCAGTGCTATAGGGGGGGACGGCTATGGCTACACCTTC
TRBJ2-2	TRBV7-6	NA	NA	CASSPKGPNTGELFF	TGTGCCAGCAGCCCGAAGGGGCCGAACACCGGGGAGCTGTTTTTT
TRBJ2-3	TRBV20-1	NA	NA	CSARSAGAGTDTQYF	TGCAGTGCTAGATCGGCAGGGGCGGGCACAGATACGCAGTATTTT
TRBJ1-1	TRBV3-1	many	TRBD1	CASSWTGGRAEAFF	TGTGCCAGCAGCTGGACAGGGGGACGGGCTGAAGCTTTCTTT
TRBJ1-2	TRBV6-2/TRBV6-3	many	NA	CASRDPGDAVYGYTF	TGTGCCAGCAGAGACCCAGGGGACGCGGTCTATGGCTACACCTTC
TRBJ1-1	TRBV27	NA	NA	CASSFTTDTEAFF	TGTGCCAGCAGTTTCACGACTGACACTGAAGCTTTCTTT
TRBJ1-1	TRBV20-1	NA	NA	CSARSRGGNTEAFF	TGCAGTGCTAGGTCCCGGGGTGGGAACACTGAAGCTTTCTTT
TRBJ2-1	TRBV5-1	many	TRBD1	CASSLGTGAPYNEQFF	TGCGCCAGCAGCTTGGGGACAGGGGCACCCTACAATGAGCAGTTCTTC
TRBJ2-3	TRBV5-5	NA	NA	CASSGTLREDTQYF	TGTGCCAGCTCCGGGACGCTAAGGGAGGATACGCAGTATTTT
TRBJ2-7	TRBV12-3/TRBV12-4	many	TRBD1	CASSFGTGGEQYF	TGTGCCAGCAGTTTCGGGACAGGGGGCGAGCAGTACTTC
TRBJ2-6	TRBV14	NA	TRBD2	CASSQGLAGSSGANVLTF	TGTGCCAGCAGCCAAGGACTAGCGGGGAGCTCTGGGGCCAACGTCCTGACTTTC